The 30 T cell receptor beta chains reported below all come from one sample, sequenced in a study of cytomegalovirus exposure and HLA in healthy donors. Using immunoSEQ multiplex PCR, the repertoire was profiled, and TCRdb retains in-frame clones only, with some absent. The top ten hold 1.2% of the sample, which has over 50,000 clones, almost 97% seen once. Sequencing was performed on PBMCs. These TCRs come from a woman aged 18-35 years in good health and CMV-seronegative.

The chain joins TRBV19 to TRBJ2-1; the D gene is possibly TRBD2 (6 bases). Germline V lookup: CDR1 LNHDA, CDR2 SQIVND (reference sequence). This CDR3 has 20 residues. Between the trimmed V and J ends, which lost 5 bases and 4 bases, there was a span of 30 bases. As DNA, the CDR3 is TGTGCCAGTAGTTTGCTTTTGGGGCTAGCGTCCCTCCCCCGGTACAATGAGCAGTTCTTC. It codes for CASSLLLGLASLPRYNEQFF.

V and J are TRBV10-3 and TRBJ2-1, with TRBD2 as a possible D gene (6 bases). The germline CDR1 and CDR2 sequences are ENHRY and SYGVKD. This CDR3 is 17 amino acids long. Trimming shortened V by 4 bases and J by 3 bases, and 19 bases separated the two germline ends. CDR3 sequence: CAISVTKGARGYNEQFF. The CDR3 DNA reads TGTGCCATCAGTGTCACGAAGGGAGCGCGGGGCTACAATGAGCAGTTCTTC.

CDR3 coding DNA: TGTGCCAGCAGTTACGCTGGGGGCGGCTACACCTTC. Protein product: CASSYAGGGYTF. V gene TRBV6-5 combines with J gene TRBJ1-2; D perhaps matches TRBD1 (6 bases). Germline loops: CDR1 MNHEY, CDR2 SVGAGI. Trimming shortened V by 2 bases and J by 8 bases, and 9 bases separated the two germline ends. The CDR3 has 12 amino acids.

The rearrangement links TRBV28 to TRBJ2-7; 7 nucleotides match TRBD2. Germline values: CDR1 MDHEN, CDR2 SYDVKM. This CDR3 contains 14 residues. V shed 1 base and J 1 base; nucleotides not matched to a gene: 1. The CDR3 loop reads CASSLSGGSYEQYF. CDR3 DNA sequence: TGTGCCAGCAGTTTATCGGGGGGATCCTACGAGCAGTACTTC.

V gene TRBV4-3 combines with J gene TRBJ1-2; D possibly corresponds to TRBD1 (6 bases). This CDR3 spans 15 amino acids. Trimming removed 0 bases from V and 4 bases from J, with 12 bases in between. CDR1 and CDR2 (germline): LGHNA, YSLEER. CDR3 amino acids: CASSQEVPGAYGYTF. The CDR3 DNA reads TGCGCCAGCAGCCAAGAGGTTCCAGGGGCCTATGGCTACACCTTC.

The chain couples TRBV27 to TRBJ2-1; possibly TRBD2 for D (6 bases). This CDR3 is built from 14 residues. Germline V CDR1 and CDR2: MNHEY, SMNVEV (reference sequence). The V gene lost 6 bases and the J gene lost 9 bases, with 18 bases spanning the gap. CDR3 coding DNA: TGTGCCAGCAGCCACCGGGGCGGGACGGGTGAGCAGTTCTTC. Amino acids: CASSHRGGTGEQFF.

The chain employs TRBV6-4 and TRBJ2-2; TRBD1 aligns across 9 bases. The CDR3 has 14 amino acids. Losses at the gene ends were 6 bases for V and 3 bases for J; bases not matched to a gene: 2. In germline, CDR1 is MRHNA, CDR2 SNTAGT. CDR3 loop: CASRRTGDTGELFF. For the CDR3, the DNA is TGTGCCAGCAGGAGGACAGGGGACACCGGGGAGCTGTTTTTT.

The rearrangement joins TRBV6-5 to TRBJ1-1; maybe TRBD1 (5 bases). This CDR3 spans 13 amino acids. V dropped 2 bases and J dropped 6 bases, with 10 bases sitting between them. CDR1 is MNHEY and CDR2 is SVGAGI in the germline V gene. The CDR3 reads CASSYGPGAEAFF. CDR3 DNA: TGTGCCAGCAGTTACGGTCCGGGGGCTGAAGCTTTCTTT.

This clone has only one observation. The chain uses TRBV27 and TRBJ2-6; 10 bases match TRBD2. The length of the CDR3 is 19 residues. The germline gives CDR1 MNHEY, CDR2 SMNVEV (reference sequence). V lost 1 base, J lost 2 bases, and 8 bases stayed unmatched. Here the CDR3 reads CASSLLLVSGGPGANVLTF. CDR3 DNA: TGTGCCAGCAGTTTATTATTGGTTAGCGGGGGGCCTGGGGCCAACGTCCTGACTTTC. Full variable domain (missing parts from reference TRBV27 and TRBJ2-6): EAQVTQNPRYLITVTGKKLTVTCSQNMNHEYMSWYRQDPGLGLRQIYYSMNVEVTDKGDVPEGYKVSRKEKRNFPLILESPSPNQTSLYFCASSLLLVSGGPGANVLTFGAGSRLTVL.

The rearrangement joins TRBV5-6 to TRBJ2-7; D unresolved. This CDR3 region has 14 residues. With 4 bases removed from V and 2 bases from J, the gap between germline ends came to 13 bases. CDR1 and CDR2 from the germline V gene are SGHDT and YYEEEE. The CDR3, as DNA: TGTGCCAGCAGCAACCGCCGACGGGCCTACGAGCAGTACTTC. This encodes CASSNRRRAYEQYF.

The genes are TRBV5-4 and TRBJ2-7; possibly TRBD2 for D (5 bases). CDR1 SGHNT and CDR2 YYREEE come from the germline V gene (reference sequence). The V gene lost 4 bases and the J gene lost 7 bases, with 15 bases spanning the gap. The CDR3 is 13 amino acids. The CDR3 nucleotides read TGTGCCAGCAGCACCCCGGGGTCGGGGGAGCAGTACTTC. Its translation is CASSTPGSGEQYF. Drawing the rest from reference TRBV5-4 and TRBJ2-7, the complete variable domain is ETGVTQSPTHLIKTRGQQVTLRCSSQSGHNTVSWYQQALGQGPQFIFQYYREEENGRGNFPPRFSGLQFPNYSSELNVNALELDDSALYLCASSTPGSGEQYFGPGTRLTVT.

This clone came up once. This sequence joins TRBV7-2 and TRBJ1-5; 8 positions agree with TRBD1. CDR3 length: 14 amino acids. Germline CDR1 SGHTA, CDR2 FQGNSA. With 5 bases clipped from V and 6 bases from J, the junction kept 6 bases outside the gene matches. In nucleotides, the CDR3 is TGTGCCAGCAGCCAAGGACAGGGCGCTCAGCCCCAGCATTTT. Protein product: CASSQGQGAQPQHF.

The chain links TRBV4-3 to TRBJ2-1; 7 positions match TRBD1. The CDR3 extends over 15 amino acids. CDR1 and CDR2 from the germline V gene are LGHNA and YSLEER. V was pared by 4 bases and J by 6 bases, with 9 bases of the junction left unmatched. The CDR3 DNA is TGCGCCAGCAGCCCGCGGACAGGATGGGGCAATGAGCAGTTCTTC. This encodes CASSPRTGWGNEQFF.

The chain recombines TRBV6-6 with TRBJ2-3, with 11 bases identical to TRBD2. The CDR3 contains 15 residues. Trimming removed 7 bases from V and 3 bases from J; junction bases left unmatched: 6. Germline CDR1 MNHNY, CDR2 SVGAGI (reference sequence). CDR3 DNA sequence: TGTGCCAGCAAGCTAGCGGGAGGATGGACAGATACGCAGTATTTT. It codes for CASKLAGGWTDTQYF.

The rearrangement uses TRBV19 and TRBJ2-1; D possibly corresponds to TRBD2 (7 bases). CDR1 is LNHDA, CDR2 SQIVND, per germline (reference sequence). The V gene lost 5 bases and the J gene lost 9 bases, with 26 bases spanning the gap. The CDR3 has 17 residues. In nucleotides, the CDR3 is TGTGCCAGTAGTGGGACACCCGTAGCGTGGGGCGGGGGTGAGCAGTTCTTC. This gives the protein CASSGTPVAWGGGEQFF.

The chain has TRBV5-1 and TRBJ2-3; 8 positions agree with TRBD1. There are 16 residues in the CDR3. Germline CDR1 is SGHRS and CDR2 is YFSETQ. The V gene end was trimmed by 4 bases and the J gene end by 4 bases; junction bases not matched to a gene: 11. This CDR3 reads CASSQAGGQWADTQYF. CDR3 nucleotide sequence: TGCGCCAGCAGCCAAGCAGGGGGCCAATGGGCAGATACGCAGTATTTT.

The rearrangement joins TRBV9 to TRBJ2-7; the match to TRBD2 covers 7 bases. CDR1 and CDR2 (germline): SGDLS, YYNGEE. The CDR3 length is 13 residues. V shed 3 bases, J shed 5 bases, and the junction held 5 bases outside the gene matches. The CDR3: CASSGGGFDEQYF. The CDR3 nucleotides are TGTGCCAGCAGCGGGGGGGGGTTCGACGAGCAGTACTTC.

The chain combines TRBV7-9 with TRBJ1-3; TRBD1 might be the D (6 bases). CDR1 and CDR2 (germline): SEHNR, FQNEAQ (reference sequence). V was shortened by 6 bases and J by 0 bases, with 9 bases between the two germline ends. CDR3 length: 14 amino acids. This CDR3 is CASSTGYSGNTIYF. CDR3 DNA sequence: TGTGCCAGCAGTACAGGGTACTCTGGAAACACCATATATTTT.

This chain joins TRBV4-3 and TRBJ2-7, with 8 bases matching TRBD2. CDR1 is LGHNA and CDR2 is YSLEER in the germline V gene. This CDR3 is 17 amino acids long. With V trimmed by 0 bases and J by 6 bases, 13 bases remained unmatched. CDR3 in amino acids: CASSQDWGSGGALEQYF. CDR3 nucleotide sequence: TGCGCCAGCAGCCAAGATTGGGGGTCCGGGGGGGCGCTCGAGCAGTACTTC.

This chain connects TRBV6-5 to TRBJ1-1, with D uncertain. The CDR3 has 16 residues. Germline-derived CDR1 and CDR2 are MNHEY and SVGAGI. V lost 2 bases and J 4 bases, leaving 17 bases between the germline ends. Written as DNA, the CDR3 is TGTGCCAGCAGTTACGGGCTCCCCCGTTGGTCCACTGAAGCTTTCTTT. Protein sequence: CASSYGLPRWSTEAFF.

The chain has TRBV5-1 and TRBJ1-3; TRBD1 agrees at 7 bases. CDR1 and CDR2 (germline): SGHRS, YFSETQ. The CDR3 contains 17 residues. V shed 0 bases, J shed 2 bases, and the junction held 8 bases outside the gene matches. CDR3 residues: CASSLEPQGRTGNTIYF. CDR3 DNA sequence: TGCGCCAGCAGCTTGGAACCACAGGGGAGAACTGGAAACACCATATATTTT. Based on the CDR3 plus reference TRBV5-1 and TRBJ1-3, the full variable domain is KAGVTQTPRYLIKTRGQQVTLSCSPISGHRSVSWYQQTPGQGLQFLFEYFSETQRNKGNFPGRFSGRQFSNSRSEMNVSTLELGDSALYLCASSLEPQGRTGNTIYFGEGSWLTVV.

This clone was seen only once. The rearrangement links TRBV28 to TRBJ1-2; D is unclear. This CDR3 comprises 13 residues. Per germline, CDR1 MDHEN and CDR2 SYDVKM. Trimming took 3 bases from V and 1 from J, leaving 6 bases between them. CDR3 in DNA: TGTGCCAGCAGTTTTGGCGGTAACTATGGCTACACCTTC. This sequence encodes CASSFGGNYGYTF.

The chain joins TRBV9 to TRBJ1-1; D possibly corresponds to TRBD1 (6 bases). The CDR3 loop spans 15 amino acids. Germline assignment: CDR1 SGDLS and CDR2 YYNGEE. V lost 4 bases, J lost 1 base, and 14 bases lay in between. The CDR3 DNA reads TGTGCCAGCAGCAAGCAGGGGCAGCCGAACACTGAAGCTTTCTTT. Amino acid sequence: CASSKQGQPNTEAFF.

Only one count was recorded for this clone. The rearrangement links TRBV7-9 to TRBJ1-1, with a tentative D call TRBD1 (5 bases). The ends were cut back, 5 bases at V and 4 bases at J, with 11 bases in the middle. This CDR3 is 13 amino acids long. The V gene's germline CDR1 is SEHNR and CDR2 FQNEAQ (reference sequence). The DNA for the CDR3 is TGTGCCAGCAGCACCACGGGGGGCACTGAAGCTTTCTTT. Its protein is CASSTTGGTEAFF.

The V gene is TRBV6-1, the J gene TRBJ2-3; 9 nucleotides agree with TRBD2. Unmatched junction bases numbered 4, after V lost 1 base and J lost 5 bases. CDR1 and CDR2 (germline): MNHNS, SASEGT. The CDR3 has 15 amino acids. The CDR3 is CASSEVAGAVDTQYF. CDR3 in DNA: TGTGCCAGCAGTGAAGTAGCGGGAGCGGTAGATACGCAGTATTTT.

The chain combines TRBV4-3 with TRBJ1-4; 10 bases agree with TRBD1. Germline CDR1 and CDR2: LGHNA and YSLEER. J lost 8 bases, V lost 5 bases, and 14 bases had no gene match. This CDR3 contains 17 residues. CDR3 nucleotide sequence: TGCGCCAGCAGCATAAGAAAGGGACAGGGGTTTAGGGAAAAACTGTTTTTT. Translated: CASSIRKGQGFREKLFF.

The CDR3 region has the DNA TGCGCCAGCAGCCAAGATTGGGGTGGAGGCAATGAGCAGTTCTTC. Translating gives CASSQDWGGGNEQFF. V and J are TRBV4-1 and TRBJ2-1; D may be TRBD2 (5 bases). In germline, CDR1 is MGHRA, CDR2 YSYEKL. V lost 0 bases, J lost 6 bases, and 12 bases lay in between. The CDR3 covers 15 residues.

The chain has TRBV2 and TRBJ2-6; TRBD2 might be the D (6 bases). The V end lost 6 bases, the J end lost 1 base, and 19 bases lay between the germline ends. This CDR3 comprises 18 residues. Germline assignment: CDR1 SNHLY and CDR2 FYNNEI. Written as DNA, the CDR3 is TGTGCCAGCAGCCCCGCGGGGCAGGGCACGTCTGGGGCCAACGTCCTGACTTTC. It specifies CASSPAGQGTSGANVLTF.

The CDR3, as DNA: TGTGCCATCAGCGGGGATCTCAATCAGCCCCAGCATTTT. The encoded protein is CAISGDLNQPQHF. This rearrangement joins TRBV10-3 to TRBJ1-5; D is unclear. This CDR3 comprises 13 residues. V was shortened by 6 bases and J by 3 bases, with 9 bases between the two germline ends. Germline CDR1 ENHRY, CDR2 SYGVKD.

The V call is TRBV19, the J call TRBJ2-1, with D possibly matching TRBD2 (7 bases). The CDR3 sequence is 11 residues long. Germline loops: CDR1 LNHDA, CDR2 SQIVND (reference sequence). The V gene lost 7 bases and the J gene lost 15 bases, with 16 bases spanning the gap. CDR3 in DNA: TGTGCCAGTACCAGGAGGGGGGGGTGGTTCTTC. Protein product: CASTRRGGWFF.